This record covers a single T cell receptor (beta chain). What it recognizes is unknown. 60 Vbeta and 13 Jbeta primers were used in PCR. Measured with immunoSEQ multiplex PCR; TCRdb has only the in-frame clones, and not every one. The sample consists of 90,000 to 110,000 clones, roughly 79% of them appearing once. This CDR3 spans 14 amino acids. The ends lost 6 bases at V and 3 bases at J; junction bases unmatched: 5. CDR1 SNHLY and CDR2 FYNNEI come from the germline V gene. This sample is drawn from a study of cytomegalovirus exposure and HLA in healthy donors. Study-wide results and caveats: In a later analysis, TCR beta V- and J-gene trimming showed a link to a missense DCLRE1C variant. The authors reported that TCR beta sequences could predict HLA-A and HLA-B alleles. These predictions were accurate for most subjects in the first cohort.

The specimen was PBMCs. V and J are TRBV2 and TRBJ2-4, with 7 bases fitting TRBD1. The sequence derives from a woman aged 45-60 years in good health and CMV-seropositive. The CDR3 coding sequence is TGTGCCAGCAGCAGGGGGATGGACAAAAACATTCAGTACTTC. Translation: CASSRGMDKNIQYF.